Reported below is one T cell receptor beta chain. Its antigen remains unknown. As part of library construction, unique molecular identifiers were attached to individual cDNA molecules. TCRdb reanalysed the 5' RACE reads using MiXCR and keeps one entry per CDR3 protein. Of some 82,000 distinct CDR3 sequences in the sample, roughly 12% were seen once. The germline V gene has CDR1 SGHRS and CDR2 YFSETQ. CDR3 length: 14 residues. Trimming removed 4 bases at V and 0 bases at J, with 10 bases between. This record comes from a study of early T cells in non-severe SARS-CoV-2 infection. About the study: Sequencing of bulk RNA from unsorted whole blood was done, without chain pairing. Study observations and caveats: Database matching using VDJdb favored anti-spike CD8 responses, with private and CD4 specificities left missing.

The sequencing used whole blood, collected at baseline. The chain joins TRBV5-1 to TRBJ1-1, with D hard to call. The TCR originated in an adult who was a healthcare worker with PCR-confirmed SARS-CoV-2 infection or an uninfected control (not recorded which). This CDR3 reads CASSPDPVNTEAFF. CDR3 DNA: TGCGCCAGCAGCCCAGACCCGGTGAACACTGAAGCTTTCTTT.